The 25 T cell receptor beta chains in this list originate from one sample, sequenced in a study of CD8+ T cells in alopecia areata (dated by TCRdb to about 2018). Library preparation employed the immunoSEQ multiplex PCR assay. For TCR sequencing, RNA was extracted from every sample and reverse transcribed into cDNA to serve as template. The immuneACCESS repertoire file appears here via TCRdb, limited to in-frame rearrangements. These files lack a portion of the clones; in checked studies, under half of the deficit traces to unresolved V genes, and the cause of the others is not known. Recorded for this sample are 150,000 to 200,000 clones; less than 70% of them occurred a single time. Jointly, the top ten make up roughly 0.85% of the sample. The intended sense of this specimen's time point label: around 4 weeks on oral tofacitinib. The sample's treatment or condition label is to be understood as: oral pan-JAK inhibitor, 5-10 mg twice daily.

Source: CD4+ T cells sorted from blood, taken at week 4, from a patient treated with tofacitinib. Source of these receptors: a human donor with alopecia areata.

The rearrangement links TRBV6-5 to TRBJ1-1; D is perhaps TRBD1 (5 bases). The CDR3 spans 14 residues. Trimming shortened V by 0 bases and J by 3 bases, and 8 bases separated the two germline ends. CDR1 and CDR2 (germline): MNHEY, SVGAGI. The DNA for the CDR3 is TGTGCCAGCAGTTACTCGGGGCTCGACACTGAAGCTTTCTTT. Protein: CASSYSGLDTEAFF.

This clone was observed a handful of times. The rearrangement joins TRBV5-4 to TRBJ2-7; weak D call: TRBD2 (6 bases). The CDR3 loop spans 14 amino acids. The germline CDR1 and CDR2 sequences are SGHNT and YYREEE (reference sequence). Deletions cut 4 bases from V and 2 bases from J, with 13 bases between. Here the CDR3 DNA reads TGTGCCAGCAGCCTTGGCGGGGTCGCCTACGAGCAGTACTTC. This translates into CASSLGGVAYEQYF.

Concerning this clone itself: At one end the junction does not follow the germline gene, possibly because of a read error. The chain is built from TRBV5-6 and TRBJ2-7; 8 bases align to TRBD1. Per the germline V gene, CDR1 is SGHDT and CDR2 is YYEEEE. The CDR3 spans 15 residues. This CDR3 reads CAGSLLGQASYEQYF. The CDR3 nucleotides read TGTGCCGGCAGCTTACTGGGACAGGCCTCCTACGAGCAGTACTTC.

This clone turned up a few times. The gene calls are TRBV4-3 and TRBJ2-5, with 12 positions matching TRBD1. The CDR3 consists of 14 residues. CDR1 and CDR2 (germline): LGHNA, YSLEER. V lost 4 bases, J lost 4 bases, and 1 base stayed unmatched. CDR3 in DNA: TGCGCCAGCAGCCTGGGACAGGGGGCAGAGACCCAGTACTTC. Its translation is CASSLGQGAETQYF.

This clone was recorded once. This rearrangement joins TRBV25-1 to TRBJ2-7, with D possibly matching TRBD2 (6 bases). The CDR3 sequence is 15 residues long. Germline CDR1 MGHDK, CDR2 SYGVNS. V lost 6 bases and J 4 bases, leaving 19 bases between the germline ends. CDR3 residues: CASSSGFGGLYEQYF. CDR3 coding DNA: TGTGCCAGCAGCTCTGGTTTTGGGGGACTGTACGAGCAGTACTTC.

This sequence joins TRBV9 and TRBJ2-1, with D possibly being TRBD2 (5 bases). The CDR3 loop spans 17 amino acids. Germline-derived CDR1 and CDR2 are SGDLS and YYNGEE. The ends were cut back, 0 bases at V and 5 bases at J, with 18 bases in the middle. CDR3 bases: TGTGCCAGCAGCGTAGGAGTGGGCGGGTCTAGAAACAATGAGCAGTTCTTC. Amino acids: CASSVGVGGSRNNEQFF.

This chain's CDR3 is CASSFGTPSTDTQYF. Here the CDR3 DNA reads TGTGCCAGCAGCTTTGGGACGCCTAGCACAGATACGCAGTATTTT. V usage is TRBV7-8 and J usage is TRBJ2-3; the D call may be TRBD1 or TRBD2 (5 bases each). The CDR3 covers 15 residues. Germline lookup yields CDR1 SGHVS and CDR2 FQNEAQ. The ends were cut back, 3 bases at V and 0 bases at J, with 10 bases in the middle.

The chain has TRBV5-1 and TRBJ2-1, with 10 bases matching TRBD1. This CDR3 spans 15 amino acids. Looked up from germline, CDR1 is SGHRS and CDR2 is YFSETQ. Trimming took 1 base from V and 6 from J; bases not matched to a gene: 4. CDR3 protein: CASSLFGTGANEQFF. CDR3 sequence (DNA): TGCGCCAGCAGCTTGTTTGGGACAGGGGCCAATGAGCAGTTCTTC.

The chain links TRBV19 to TRBJ1-5, with a weak D call TRBD1 (5 bases). The germline CDR1 and CDR2 sequences are LNHDA and SQIVND (reference sequence). Trimming removed 5 bases at V and 6 bases at J, with 17 bases between. There are 15 residues in the CDR3. The CDR3 loop is CASSLAVGGGQPQHF. The CDR3 bases are TGTGCCAGTAGTCTGGCCGTGGGGGGAGGTCAGCCCCAGCATTTT.

This clone was detected a few times. V and J are TRBV6-6 and TRBJ1-1; 7 bases are shared with TRBD1. V lost 6 bases, J lost 4 bases, and 5 bases stayed unmatched. CDR1 is MNHNY, CDR2 SVGAGI, per germline (reference sequence). The CDR3 consists of 13 residues. This chain's CDR3 is CASRVAGGTEAFF. CDR3 bases: TGTGCCAGCAGAGTAGCAGGGGGCACTGAAGCTTTCTTT.

CDR3 protein: CSVDRTSDTDTQYF. CDR3 sequence (DNA): TGCAGCGTTGACAGGACTAGCGACACAGATACGCAGTATTTT. The chain is built from TRBV29-1 and TRBJ2-3; 9 nucleotides align to TRBD2. The V gene end was trimmed by 3 bases and the J gene end by 2 bases; junction bases not matched to a gene: 3. The germline gives CDR1 SQVTM, CDR2 ANQGSEA. The CDR3 sequence is 14 residues long.

The V gene is TRBV7-9, the J gene TRBJ1-5; 12 bases are a match to TRBD1. Germline CDR1 SEHNR, CDR2 FQNEAQ (reference sequence). The CDR3 totals 13 residues. The ends lost 10 bases at V and 4 bases at J; junction bases unmatched: 2. The CDR3 nucleotides read TGTGCCACGGGACAGGGGGCAAATCAGCCCCAGCATTTT. Translating it yields CATGQGANQPQHF. The full variable domain, in which reference TRBV7-9 and TRBJ1-5 provide the parts outside the CDR3, is DTGVSQNPRHKITKRGQNVTFRCDPISEHNRLYWYRQTLGQGPEFLTYFQNEAQLEKSRLLSDRFSAERPKGSFSTLEIQRTEQGDSAMYLCATGQGANQPQHFGDGTRLSIL.

The chain has TRBV10-3 and TRBJ2-1, with 11 nucleotides matching TRBD2. The V and J ends lost 6 bases and 7 bases, in that order; junction bases with no gene match: 8. Germline lookup yields CDR1 ENHRY and CDR2 SYGVKD. The CDR3 is made up of 15 amino acids. CDR3 residues: CAISPIAGGENEQFF. The CDR3 DNA sequence: TGTGCCATCAGCCCAATAGCGGGGGGGGAAAATGAGCAGTTCTTC.

A word on this clone: This same CDR3 is encoded by further DNA sequences in the sample. The chain links TRBV27 to TRBJ2-5; D is unresolved. Trimming left V 6 bases short and J 5 bases short, with 10 bases between. CDR3 size: 12 residues. In germline, CDR1 is MNHEY, CDR2 SMNVEV (reference sequence). CDR3 protein: CASSPLGETQYF. The CDR3 nucleotides are TGTGCCAGCAGCCCCTTAGGGGAGACCCAGTACTTC.

V gene TRBV2 combines with J gene TRBJ2-3, with TRBD2 as a possible D gene (6 bases). Trimming took 6 bases from V and 1 from J, leaving 11 bases between them. CDR1 is SNHLY, CDR2 FYNNEI, per germline. The CDR3 length is 14 residues. The CDR3 reads CASRAGLRTDTQYF. As DNA, the CDR3 is TGTGCCAGCAGGGCGGGACTTCGCACAGATACGCAGTATTTT.

The chain is built from TRBV30 and TRBJ2-7, with D tentatively TRBD1 (5 bases). Trimming pared 0 bases from V and 6 bases from J, leaving 15 bases between. CDR1 is GTSNPN and CDR2 is SVGIG in the germline V gene (reference sequence). The CDR3 consists of 14 residues. CDR3 sequence: CAWSVSRAKIEQYF. The CDR3 nucleotides are TGTGCCTGGAGTGTAAGCAGGGCGAAGATCGAGCAGTACTTC.

This clone was picked up a small number of times. The rearrangement links TRBV27 to TRBJ2-7; perhaps TRBD1 as D (6 bases). Germline lookup yields CDR1 MNHEY and CDR2 SMNVEV (reference sequence). The V gene lost 8 bases and the J gene lost 3 bases, with 8 bases spanning the gap. CDR3 size: 11 residues. The CDR3 bases are TGTGCCAGCCAGGACAGCTACGAGCAGTACTTC. It yields the protein CASQDSYEQYF.

The chain links TRBV15 to TRBJ2-2; 7 positions match TRBD1. This CDR3 comprises 16 residues. Germline V lookup: CDR1 LNHNV, CDR2 YYDKDF (reference sequence). V was clipped by 7 bases and J by 3 bases; unmatched bases: 11. CDR3 region: CATTPVTGSHTGELFF. The CDR3 bases are TGTGCCACCACCCCCGTGACAGGGAGCCACACCGGGGAGCTGTTTTTT.

This rearrangement joins TRBV11-2 to TRBJ1-1; D not certain. V shed 0 bases and J shed 2 bases, with 1 base lying between them. The CDR3 spans 12 residues. CDR1 is SGHAT and CDR2 is FQNNGV in the germline V gene. CDR3 sequence reads: CASSLDNTEAFF. The CDR3, as DNA: TGTGCCAGCAGCTTAGATAACACTGAAGCTTTCTTT.

The chain links TRBV4-2 to TRBJ2-1, with TRBD1 matching 11 bases. CDR3 length: 15 residues. The V segment lost 4 bases and the J segment 7 bases; nucleotides outside the gene matches: 6. Germline CDR1 reads LGHNA; CDR2 reads YNFKEQ. Written as DNA, the CDR3 is TGTGCCAGCAGCCGAGGACAGGGGGCGCAAAATGAGCAGTTCTTC. Its protein product is CASSRGQGAQNEQFF.

V and J are TRBV6-5 and TRBJ2-4; unclear D gene. The CDR3 contains 10 residues. With 10 bases removed from V and 8 bases from J, the gap between germline ends came to 9 bases. The V gene's germline CDR1 is MNHEY and CDR2 SVGAGI. In nucleotides, the CDR3 is TGTGCCACCGGACGGGACATTCAGTACTTC. Protein: CATGRDIQYF.

This clone was detected only a few times. The rearrangement joins TRBV13 to TRBJ2-3; D ambiguous. V shed 5 bases and J shed 4 bases, with 4 bases lying between them. Germline-derived CDR1 and CDR2 are PRHDT and FYEKMQ (reference sequence). CDR3 length: 11 residues. The CDR3 is CASSLSDTQYF. The CDR3 DNA follows: TGTGCCAGCAGCCTCTCAGATACGCAGTATTTT.

Ten or more counts support this clone. The chain combines TRBV9 with TRBJ1-1; 7 positions agree with TRBD1. With 0 bases clipped from V and 3 bases from J, the junction kept 8 bases outside the gene matches. The CDR3 extends over 16 amino acids. From germline, CDR1 is SGDLS and CDR2 YYNGEE. The CDR3 region is CASSVGQGAWDTEAFF. The CDR3 DNA follows: TGTGCCAGCAGCGTAGGACAGGGAGCTTGGGACACTGAAGCTTTCTTT.

This clone was picked up a small number of times. CDR3 nucleotide sequence: TGTGCCAGCAGCACCCGGACAGGGGACTACGAGCAGTACTTC. Its protein is CASSTRTGDYEQYF. V usage is TRBV9 and J usage is TRBJ2-7; 9 nucleotides match TRBD1. Trimming cost V 4 bases and J 3 bases; bases outside gene matches: 5. The CDR3 loop spans 14 amino acids. CDR1 SGDLS and CDR2 YYNGEE come from the germline V gene. The full variable domain, in which reference TRBV9 and TRBJ2-7 provide the parts outside the CDR3, is DSGVTQTPKHLITATGQRVTLRCSPRSGDLSVYWYQQSLDQGLQFLIQYYNGEERAKGNILERFSAQQFPDLHSELNLSSLELGDSALYFCASSTRTGDYEQYFGPGTRLTVT.

This clone was observed a few times. The sample has other DNA sequences that encode this CDR3 too. The chain links TRBV19 to TRBJ2-1, with D hard to call. The CDR3 is made up of 13 amino acids. Trimming removed 1 base from V and 6 bases from J, with 7 bases in between. In germline, CDR1 is LNHDA, CDR2 SQIVND (reference sequence). CDR3 bases: TGTGCCAGTAGTATAGGGGCAGGCAATGAGCAGTTCTTC. Its protein product is CASSIGAGNEQFF.